The rows below give T cell receptor beta chains drawn from one sample of a study of blood T cell repertoires in COVID-19. Libraries were prepared by immunoSEQ multiplex PCR; TCRdb keeps only in-frame clonotypes and omits some of them. The repertoire includes about 220,000 clones, roughly 85% of them detected once, and about 2.5% sits in the top ten. The sequenced material came from peripheral blood. These receptors were taken from a woman in her seventies with COVID-19, enrolled during active disease. Each CDR3 is given with its conserved first and last residue. Each record gives: J gene, V gene, CDR3 protein.

TRBJ2-3 TRBV29-1 CSVGAPARGSTDTQYF
TRBJ2-3 TRBV6-4 CASSDSKGDTQYF
TRBJ1-5 TRBV7-2 CASSSRDRGEPQHF
TRBJ1-2 TRBV19 CASSVDRTLGYTF
TRBJ1-4 TRBV5-1 CASSLDPSSSNEKLFF
TRBJ1-1 TRBV5-1 CASSLTGAANTEAFF
TRBJ1-1 TRBV5-6 CASSYLTDNTEAFF
TRBJ2-1 TRBV4-2 CASSQDFQGDSYNEQFF
TRBJ2-1 TRBV9 CASSVAGLAASYNEQFF
TRBJ1-1 TRBV9 CASSAAQGGAFF
TRBJ1-1 TRBV5-1 CASSLTGVSSEAFF
TRBJ2-3 TRBV11-2 CASSLTGAFSTDTQYF
TRBJ1-6 TRBV19 CASSIETGTAGSPLHF
TRBJ2-7 TRBV9 CASSPTTGLYEQYF
TRBJ1-2 TRBV3-1/TRBV3-2 CASSPRGANYGYTF
TRBJ2-1 TRBV9 CASSPSGRDNEQFF
TRBJ2-3 TRBV27 CASSLRPAGAGTDTQYF
TRBJ1-4 TRBV7-8 CASSSTALDEKLFF
TRBJ2-4 TRBV19 CASSRQGDQNIQYF
TRBJ1-1 TRBV30 CAWSELQTTWGTEAFF
TRBJ2-1 TRBV5-1 CASSEPGQFYNEQFF
TRBJ1-2 TRBV5-1 CASSLGVNYGYTF
TRBJ2-7 TRBV19 CASRVQGREFYEQYF
TRBJ2-7 TRBV5-6 CASNQLSYEQYF
TRBJ2-1 TRBV7-2 CASSLSHLAGRDEQFF
TRBJ1-1 TRBV6-2/TRBV6-3 CASSYDRLTEAFF
TRBJ2-7 TRBV10-3 CAITRSGRDEQYF
TRBJ2-7 TRBV5-1 CASSLTGTTGEQYF
TRBJ1-4 TRBV19 CASSMEGAVVEKLFF
TRBJ1-6 TRBV6-2/TRBV6-3 CASSYGLQSSYNSPLHF